In its sample, the clone carrying this TCR beta chain was seen many times. What it binds is unknown. Researchers divided each subset's genomic DNA evenly across several immunoSEQ plates. Libraries were prepared by immunoSEQ multiplex PCR; TCRdb keeps only in-frame clonotypes and omits some of them. Of around 980,000 clones listed, about four fifths are singletons. The data derive from a study of shared clonotypes between healthy human individuals. General study points: Larger richness was generally estimated for naive than memory subsets.

The TCR originated in a man aged 18 to 29 in good health. Some clones in this sample may be carry-over from other donors' samples. The sequencing input was memory CD4+ T cells from PBMCs. Subset: CD45RA-negative fraction.

As DNA, the CDR3 is TGTGCCAGCAGTGGTGTAGGGAGAGGCACTGAAGCTTTCTTT. This codes for CASSGVGRGTEAFF. The chain employs TRBV2 and TRBJ1-1; D not certain. V was trimmed by 4 bases and J by 4 bases, leaving 13 bases between them. The germline V gene encodes CDR1 SNHLY and CDR2 FYNNEI. The CDR3 has 14 amino acids.